The clone carrying this T cell receptor beta chain was counted only a few times. The antigen is not known. The sequenced template was RNA, covering the TCR beta CDR3 region. Following a first-round RT-PCR that used HTBI primers, a second-round multiplex PCR was carried out. Via MiXCR, TCRdb re-called the multiplex PCR reads, giving one row per CDR3 protein. The sample lists about 550,000 distinct CDR3 sequences; about 35% were seen once. This sample is drawn from a study of Graves' ophthalmopathy and Graves' hyperthyroidism. Study-level information: The authors defined stable hyperthyroidism as no ophthalmopathy within 18 months of follow-up.

Hyperthyroidism patients, all newly diagnosed, had under 2 months' duration and ages of 18 to 65. CDR3 length: 14 amino acids. V shed 6 bases, J shed 4 bases, and the junction held 6 bases outside the gene matches. Looked up from germline, CDR1 is MDHEN and CDR2 is SYDVKM. Study results and limitations: For separating ophthalmopathy from stable hyperthyroidism, a 13-signature model gave about 90% sensitivity and roughly 78% specificity. Most thyroid clonotypes expanded beyond 0.001 frequency were also found in blood.

The material sequenced was peripheral blood or thyroid tissue (not recorded which). The source is an adult man with Graves' hyperthyroidism. The chain is built from TRBV28 and TRBJ2-7, with 10 positions matching TRBD1. The CDR3 reads CASRGDRGRYEQYF. The CDR3 bases are TGTGCCAGCAGGGGGGACAGGGGACGTTACGAGCAGTACTTC. The entire variable domain, with the rest obtained from reference TRBV28 and TRBJ2-7, is as follows: DVKVTQSSRYLVKRTGEKVFLECVQDMDHENMFWYRQDPGLGLRLIYFSYDVKMKEKGDIPEGYSVSREKKERFSLILESASTNQTSMYLCASRGDRGRYEQYFGPGTRLTVT.